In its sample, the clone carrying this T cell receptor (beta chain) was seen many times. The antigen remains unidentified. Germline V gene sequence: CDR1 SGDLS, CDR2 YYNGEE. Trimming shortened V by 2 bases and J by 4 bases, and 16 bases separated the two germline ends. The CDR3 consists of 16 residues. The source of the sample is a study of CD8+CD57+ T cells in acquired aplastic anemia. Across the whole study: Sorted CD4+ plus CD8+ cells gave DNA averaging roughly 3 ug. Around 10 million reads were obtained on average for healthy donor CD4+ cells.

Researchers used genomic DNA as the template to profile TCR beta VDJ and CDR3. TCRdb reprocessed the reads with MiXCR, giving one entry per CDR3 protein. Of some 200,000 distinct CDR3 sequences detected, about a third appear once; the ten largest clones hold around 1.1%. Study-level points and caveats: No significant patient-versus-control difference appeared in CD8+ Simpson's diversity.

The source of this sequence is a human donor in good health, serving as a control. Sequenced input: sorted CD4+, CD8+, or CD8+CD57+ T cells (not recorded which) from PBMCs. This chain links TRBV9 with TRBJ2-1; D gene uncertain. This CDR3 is CASSVGSFGAYNEQFF. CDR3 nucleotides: TGTGCCAGCAGCGTCGGCTCGTTCGGTGCGTACAATGAGCAGTTCTTC. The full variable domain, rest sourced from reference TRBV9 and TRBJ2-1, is DSGVTQTPKHLITATGQRVTLRCSPRSGDLSVYWYQQSLDQGLQFLIQYYNGEERAKGNILERFSAQQFPDLHSELNLSSLELGDSALYFCASSVGSFGAYNEQFFGPGTRLTVL.